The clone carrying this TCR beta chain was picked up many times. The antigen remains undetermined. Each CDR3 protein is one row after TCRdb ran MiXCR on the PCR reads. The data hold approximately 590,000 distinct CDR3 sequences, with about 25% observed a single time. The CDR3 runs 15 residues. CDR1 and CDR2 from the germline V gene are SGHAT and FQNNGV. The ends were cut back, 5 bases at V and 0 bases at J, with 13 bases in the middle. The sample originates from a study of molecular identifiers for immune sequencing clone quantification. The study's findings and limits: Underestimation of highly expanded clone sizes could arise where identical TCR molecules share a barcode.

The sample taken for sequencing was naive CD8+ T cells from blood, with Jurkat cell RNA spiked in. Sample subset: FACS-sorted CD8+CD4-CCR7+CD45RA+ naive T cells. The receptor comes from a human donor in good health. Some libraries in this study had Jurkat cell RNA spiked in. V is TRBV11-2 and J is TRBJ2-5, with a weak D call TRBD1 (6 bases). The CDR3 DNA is TGTGCCAGCAGCCCAAACCGGGACAACCAAGAGACCCAGTACTTC. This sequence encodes CASSPNRDNQETQYF.